This TCR beta chain comes out of a study of blood T cell repertoires in COVID-19 (TCRdb year 2020). Describing the broader study: Collaborator samples came from the United States, Italy and Spain and covered acute and convalescent phases of COVID-19. The repertoires were released in a freely available public database meant as a resource for research on the immune response to SARS-CoV-2. Samples came from the ongoing ImmuneRACE study (first 160 participants) plus 1,254 subjects from 6 global collaborators. The dataset comprised deeply sampled blood TCRbeta repertoires from subjects exposed to, actively infected with, or recovered from COVID-19. The prospective study material was composed of cDNA or gDNA derived from T cells, B-cell-depleted T cells, or PBMCs. Where HLA class I and class II types were available, the types were taken from metadata supplied by the sample provider, not from assay-based typing. A de-identified subject ID, COVID-19 status, age in years and sex were almost always included in the sample metadata. The investigation overall reported the following: The quantity of clinical and demographic metadata differed by source and by participant and was supplied without curation.

V is cut by 1 base and J by 6 bases, and the space between the germline ends is 13 bases. From the cysteine through the phenylalanine, the CDR3 covers 14 amino acids. Only the CDR3 DNA is retained, 42 bases long and in frame from the first base. The germline V gene (reference sequence) supplies CDR1 LGHDT and CDR2 YNNKEL. TCRbeta CDR3 regions were amplified from genomic DNA by means of the immunoSEQ Assay, a bias-controlled multiplex PCR. As for the authors' bioinformatics: The number of nucleated cells in each sample was estimated by amplification of reference gene primers within the assay. Sequence reads were collapsed and filtered to measure the absolute abundance of every unique TCRbeta CDR3 rearrangement. For each sample, productive Simpson clonality was calculated by taking the square root of Simpson's diversity index across productive rearrangements. TCRdb mirrors the immuneACCESS table, restricted to in-frame sequences. Some clones are absent from its copies; in checked studies, under half trace to an unresolved V gene, and the reason for the others is unknown. Clone size and the V and J calls come from that table; the DNA yielded D and trimming. The sample yields 200,000 to 300,000 clones; around 89% were counted once. The ten largest clones take up roughly 9% of the sample.

In the prospective study, participants were roughly 18 to 89 years old, resided in 20 to 30 geographic areas of the United States, and were enrolled through a virtual design. In the prospective study, cohorts were assigned on the basis of participant-reported clinical history obtained from a screening survey and a study questionnaire. ImmuneRACE Cohort 3 recovered participants were defined by two consecutive negative NP/OP PCR tests, healthcare professional clearance, or symptom resolution. In the prospective study, whole blood, serum and a nasopharyngeal or oropharyngeal swab were collected from each participant by mobile phlebotomists. Additional blood draws and questionnaires over an approximately 2-month period could optionally be provided by prospective study participants. Blood samples from the prospective study were shipped frozen or at room temperature prior to DNA extraction. On this clone itself: The clone's antigen remains unknown. No quality values exist for individual bases; no much larger clone is one base distant.

The receptor's source is a middle-aged man who had recovered from COVID-19. The sequenced sample was PBMCs or T cells enriched from blood (not recorded which). The chain links TRBV3-1 (or the pseudogene TRBV3-2) with TRBJ2-7; the best D guess is TRBD1, with 7 bases matching. This receptor carries the CDR3 CASSQAGGGLEQYF. The nucleotide sequence reads as follows: TGTGCCAGCAGCCAAGCCGGAGGGGGCCTCGAGCAGTACTTC.